The rows below give T cell receptor beta chains drawn from one sample of a study of T cell repertoires in cytomegalovirus infection. In TCRdb, the reads were re-called with MiXCR into one record per CDR3 protein. Of some 350,000 distinct CDR3 sequences detected, roughly 34% appear once; the ten largest clones hold roughly 13%. Antigen specificity for these receptors is unknown. The sample consisted of cultured PBMCs, taken from culture after CMV antigen stimulation. These receptors all come from a human donor in good health (CMV status not recorded). Some clones in this sample may be carry-over from other donors' samples. Both conserved end residues are part of each CDR3. A D gene is named only where the DNA matches it firmly. Clone size is shown for a subset of rows, as once, few, many or a class of expanded clone.

j_gene | v_gene | abundance | d_gene | CDR3nt | CDR3aa
TRBJ2-1 | TRBV19 | NA | TRBD2 | TGTGCCAGTAGTATTTCGACTAGCGGGAGTAGGCAGTTCTTC | CASSISTSGSRQFF
TRBJ1-1 | TRBV7-3 | NA | NA | TGTGCCAGCAGCGCAGGTCTACGTGAAGCTTTCTTT | CASSAGLREAFF
TRBJ2-5 | TRBV7-2 | NA | TRBD2 | TGTGCCAGCAGCTTGGGACTAGCGTTCCAAGAGACCCAGTACTTC | CASSLGLAFQETQYF
TRBJ2-7 | TRBV7-8 | few | NA | TGTGCCAGCAGCTTAGTCGAGTCCTACGAGCAGTACTTC | CASSLVESYEQYF
TRBJ2-1 | TRBV6-2/TRBV6-3 | NA | NA | TGTGCCAGCAGTTCCTTCCTAGGCAATGAGCAGTTCTTC | CASSSFLGNEQFF
TRBJ1-1 | TRBV28 | NA | TRBD1 | TGTGCCAGCAGTGTTGGACAGGGAGGCACTGAAGCTTTCTTT | CASSVGQGGTEAFF
TRBJ1-1 | TRBV7-6 | NA | NA | TGTGCCAGCAGCTCCCGGGCCGACGGCGTTGAAGCTTTCTTT | CASSSRADGVEAFF
TRBJ1-3 | TRBV12-5 | NA | TRBD1 | TGTGCTAGTGGTTTGGCAGGGGGGTCTGGAAACACCATATATTTT | CASGLAGGSGNTIYF
TRBJ2-1 | TRBV7-2 | few | NA | TGTGCCAGCAGCTTAGAGTTGCGAGCAAGGGTCTACAATGAGCAGTTCTTC | CASSLELRARVYNEQFF
TRBJ2-3 | TRBV5-4 | NA | TRBD2 | TGTGCCAGCAGCTTGAGAGTAGCGGGAGGGATTACAGATACGCAGTATTTT | CASSLRVAGGITDTQYF
TRBJ1-1 | TRBV4-1 | few | NA | TGCGCCAGCAGCCAACCCCCACAGGGTTTGAACACTGAAGCTTTCTTT | CASSQPPQGLNTEAFF
TRBJ1-2 | TRBV4-1 | NA | NA | TGCGCCAGCAGGGGATCGGACCTGAGTAGCTATGGCTACACCTTC | CASRGSDLSSYGYTF
TRBJ1-2 | TRBV28 | NA | NA | TGTGCCAGCTCGACAGTTTATGGCTACACCTTC | CASSTVYGYTF
TRBJ2-1 | TRBV19 | many | TRBD2 | TGTGCCAGTAGTATGGCTAGCGGGATGATATACAATGAGCAGTTCTTC | CASSMASGMIYNEQFF
TRBJ2-3 | TRBV7-2 | few | TRBD2 | TGTGCCAGCATTAGCGGGGGGGGGGCGGGGAGGACGCAGTATTTT | CASISGGGAGRTQYF
TRBJ1-2 | TRBV7-8 | many | NA | TGTGCCAGCAGCTTAGGAACCACTGGCTACACCTTC | CASSLGTTGYTF
TRBJ1-1 | TRBV4-3 | once | NA | TGCGCCAGCAGCCCGTTCCCGGGGGAGCGGGAAGCTTTCTTT | CASSPFPGEREAFF
TRBJ1-4 | TRBV7-8 | NA | TRBD1 | TGTGCCAGCAGCCCCGGGACAGTTAATGAAAAACTGTTTTTT | CASSPGTVNEKLFF
TRBJ2-5 | TRBV4-1 | NA | NA | TGCGCCAGCAGCGAAGAGCGGTGGAAAGAGACCCAGTACTTC | CASSEERWKETQYF
TRBJ2-7 | TRBV7-9 | many | TRBD2 | TGTGCCAGCAGCCCGGGACTAGCGGGAGTCTACGCCTACGAGCAGTACTTC | CASSPGLAGVYAYEQYF
TRBJ1-5 | TRBV28 | NA | NA | TGTGCCAGCACCCGGGGGGGTCAGCCCCAGCATTTT | CASTRGGQPQHF
TRBJ2-4 | TRBV7-2 | NA | TRBD2 | TGTGCCAGCAGCTTAAATAGTAATCTAGCGGGAAAAAACATTCAGTACTTC | CASSLNSNLAGKNIQYF
TRBJ2-1 | TRBV9 | NA | NA | TGTGCCAGCAGCGTCGTTGCGGGAAGCAATGAGCAGTTCTTC | CASSVVAGSNEQFF
TRBJ2-2 | TRBV6-2/TRBV6-3 | NA | TRBD2 | TGTGCCAGCAGTTACTTGATACAGCGGGAAAACACCGGGGAGCTGTTTTTT | CASSYLIQRENTGELFF
TRBJ1-3 | TRBV11-2 | few | TRBD1 | TGTGCCAGCAGCCTGAGACAGGGTGGCAGCACCATATATTTT | CASSLRQGGSTIYF
TRBJ2-1 | TRBV7-6 | NA | TRBD2 | TGTGCCAGCAGCGGGACTAGGGCTAGGAATGAGCAGTTCTTC | CASSGTRARNEQFF
TRBJ1-1 | TRBV9 | few | TRBD1 | TGTGCCAGCAGCGTACTGGGGACAGGGGCTTTGGAAGCTTTCTTT | CASSVLGTGALEAFF
TRBJ2-2 | TRBV20-1 | NA | TRBD1 | TGCAGTGCTAGAAGGACAGGGTCAACCGGGGAGCTGTTTTTT | CSARRTGSTGELFF
TRBJ1-2 | TRBV11-2 | once | NA | TGTGCCAGCAGCTTAGAAATAACACCCAACTATGGCTACACCTTC | CASSLEITPNYGYTF
TRBJ2-3 | TRBV19 | few | TRBD2 | TGTGCCAGCCTAAACCTTGGCGGGAGAGGCACAGATACGCAGTATTTT | CASLNLGGRGTDTQYF
TRBJ1-2 | TRBV7-2 | few | NA | TGTGCCAGCAAGGACGTTGCTAACTATGGCTACACCTTC | CASKDVANYGYTF
TRBJ2-3 | TRBV18 | few | NA | TGTGCCAGCTCACCACCGGTCAGACAAGATACGCAGTATTTT | CASSPPVRQDTQYF
TRBJ2-2 | TRBV20-1 | NA | TRBD2 | TGCAGTGCCGGGGGGAGATACACCGGGGAGCTGTTTTTT | CSAGGRYTGELFF
TRBJ1-2 | TRBV7-2 | many | NA | TGTGCCAGCAGCTTACCCGGACAAACTTATGGCTACACCTTC | CASSLPGQTYGYTF
TRBJ2-5 | TRBV7-4 | few | TRBD2 | TGTGCCAGCAGCTCGACTAGCGGGAGGGCCCGGGAGACCCAGTACTTC | CASSSTSGRARETQYF
TRBJ1-4 | TRBV2 | NA | NA | TGTGCCAGCAGCCGGGACGCCCCTAATGAAAAACTGTTTTTT | CASSRDAPNEKLFF
TRBJ2-3 | TRBV20-1 | NA | NA | TGCAGTGCTATTCCGACGGGCACAGATACGCAGTATTTT | CSAIPTGTDTQYF
TRBJ2-1 | TRBV7-8 | few | TRBD2 | TGTGCCAGCTTCTCGGGGGGGCCCAGGGATGAGCAGTTCTTC | CASFSGGPRDEQFF